Reported below is one T cell receptor (beta chain). The clone's antigen remains unknown. Base qualities were left out, and no much larger clone turns up one base away. Donors formed part of the validation cohort, which comprised 120 subjects and was distinct from the first cohort of 670 or so subjects. The data were taken from a study of cytomegalovirus exposure and HLA in healthy donors (dated by TCRdb to between 2016 and 2019). In terms of the full investigation: According to a later analysis, one platform produced both the roughly 110 validation repertoires and the roughly 650 repertoires of the first cohort. To predict cytomegalovirus infection status, the study brought together high-throughput TCR immunosequencing, statistical association of individual TCRs with disease status, and machine learning. In addition to the first cohort of roughly 670 subjects, a separate validation cohort of around 110 different subjects was used. The aim of the study was to test whether cataloging public T cell receptors could identify signatures of past pathogen exposure. Beyond this particular receptor, the publication reports: The classifier was reported to diagnose cytomegalovirus status with high specificity and sensitivity in both the original and validation cohorts. In vitro tests confirmed that three of the cytomegalovirus-associated TCR beta chains recognize cytomegalovirus antigens. Of the cluster scores, approximately 95% were above 0 in a later analysis, which found that TCRs clustered in the first cohort also tended to co-occur in the 120 or so validation repertoires. While some public TCRs were present in many individuals, most TCR sequences turned up only very rarely across donors. The authors suggested that the approach could potentially be extended to other disease states and immunological phenotypes. A later analysis had no HLA typing for the validation cohort, so co-occurrence there was scored across all 130 or so repertoires. The study listed approximately 150 TCR beta chains as associated with cytomegalovirus.

The receptor library was made with the immunoSEQ multiplex PCR assay. The authors processed their data as follows. A statistical classification framework was built for diagnosing cytomegalovirus status from the catalog of TCR beta chain sequences. TCRdb stores this immuneACCESS table with in-frame sequences only. Part of the clones is absent; in the studies checked, under half of the shortfall reflects unresolved V genes, and no reason is known for the rest. V and J calls and clone size come straight from that table; D and trimming were deduced from the DNA. This sample holds fewer than 200,000 clones; under 90% were observed only once. Clones ranked in the top ten supply around 3.8% of the sample. V sheds 2 bases and J sheds 5 bases, leaving 10 bases between their ends. The CDR3 measures 14 amino acids from cysteine to phenylalanine. The sequence is cut down to CDR3 DNA, 42 bases in frame from base 1. CDR1 and CDR2, per the germline V gene, are KGHSH and LQKENI.

The chain employs TRBV18 and TRBJ2-1; the D gene identity is not certain. The sequence was collected from a man aged 18 to 30 in good health and CMV-seropositive. Sequencing was carried out using PBMCs. At the DNA level, the sequence is TGTGCCAGCTCACCAAGGTCGCGGAACAATGAGCAGTTCTTC. The resulting protein is CASSPRSRNNEQFF. Full variable domain (CDR3 extended with the reference TRBV18 and TRBJ2-1 proteins): NAGVMQNPRHLVRRRGQEARLRCSPMKGHSHVYWYRQLPEEGLKFMVYLQKENIIDESGMPKERFSAEFPKEGPSILRIQQVVRGDSAAYFCASSPRSRNNEQFFGPGTRLTVL.